This T cell receptor (beta chain) was identified during a study of cytomegalovirus exposure and HLA in healthy donors. The PCR employed 60 Vbeta primers together with 13 Jbeta primers. Sequenced by immunoSEQ multiplex PCR; TCRdb stores in-frame clones only, minus some. This repertoire shows about 76,000 clones, around 84% found once; its top ten account for approximately 9%. Germline CDR1 MDHEN, CDR2 SYDVKM. The CDR3 is made up of 15 amino acids. Trimming at V came to 4 bases and at J to 2 bases, leaving 6 bases not matched to a gene. The chain combines TRBV28 with TRBJ2-5; TRBD2 matches 8 bases. The sample was PBMCs. The TCR sequence derives from a woman aged 40-49 years in good health and CMV-seropositive. CDR3 region: CASSSRLATQETQYF. CDR3 DNA sequence: TGTGCCAGCAGTTCTAGACTAGCGACTCAAGAGACCCAGTACTTC.